Below are 10 T cell receptor beta chains sequenced from a single sample in a study of cytomegalovirus exposure and HLA in healthy donors. Researchers ran the PCR with 60 Vbeta and 13 Jbeta primers. Measured with immunoSEQ multiplex PCR; TCRdb has only the in-frame clones, and not every one. The sample has 200,000 to 250,000 clones, more than 65% seen once. Sequenced sample: PBMCs. The receptors derive from a woman between 25 and 40 years old in good health and CMV-seronegative.

This chain connects TRBV18 to TRBJ2-7, with D unresolved. Germline CDR1 reads KGHSH; CDR2 reads LQKENI. V was clipped by 0 bases and J by 0 bases, with 3 bases between them. This CDR3 contains 13 residues. CDR3 sequence reads: CASSPPSSYEQYF. The DNA of the CDR3 is TGTGCCAGCTCACCACCGAGCTCCTACGAGCAGTACTTC.

The chain links TRBV6-1 to TRBJ2-7; D may be TRBD1 (5 bases). The CDR3 is 13 residues long. V lost 3 bases and J lost 5, with 11 bases in between. Germline CDR1 and CDR2: MNHNS and SASEGT. CDR3 amino acids: CASSDPGFHEQYF. DNA for the CDR3: TGTGCCAGCAGTGATCCAGGGTTCCACGAGCAGTACTTC.

This clone appeared a single time. This chain joins TRBV13 and TRBJ1-1, with 10 bases aligning to TRBD1. J gave up 4 bases and V 6 bases, and 8 bases lay outside the gene matches. The CDR3 consists of 15 residues. The germline V gene encodes CDR1 PRHDT and CDR2 FYEKMQ (reference sequence). Written as DNA, the CDR3 is TGTGCCAGCAGTCCCAGGGGACAGGGGTTCACTGAAGCTTTCTTT. This encodes CASSPRGQGFTEAFF.

This clone was observed once. An end of the junction differs from the germline gene, which may be a read error. The chain links TRBV7-9 to TRBJ2-7; 9 nucleotides align to TRBD1. Germline assignment: CDR1 SEHNR and CDR2 FQNEAQ (reference sequence). This CDR3 is built from 16 residues. The CDR3 region has the DNA TGTTCCAGCAGCTCCGACACAGGGGGCGTCAGGCGGGAGCAGTACTTC. Translating it yields CSSSSDTGGVRREQYF.

This chain connects TRBV4-2 to TRBJ1-5; a weak D match, TRBD1 (5 bases). Trimming stripped 0 bases from V and 2 bases from J, with 11 bases between. Per the germline V gene, CDR1 is LGHNA and CDR2 is YNFKEQ. The CDR3 extends over 16 amino acids. The DNA of the CDR3 is TGTGCCAGCAGCCAAGATGGGACTGGGGGCAATCAGCCCCAGCATTTT. Residues: CASSQDGTGGNQPQHF.

V usage is TRBV11-3 and J usage is TRBJ2-2; the match to TRBD1 covers 12 bases. J was trimmed by 6 bases and V by 5 bases; bases with no gene match: 13. Per the germline V gene, CDR1 is SGHNT and CDR2 is YENEEA. The length of the CDR3 is 18 residues. The CDR3 nucleotides read TGTGCCAGCAGCCATCACAGGGGGGGACAGGGGGCCCCCGGGGAGCTGTTTTTT. Translation: CASSHHRGGQGAPGELFF.

The chain links TRBV6-4 to TRBJ1-2; the D gene is possibly TRBD1 (5 bases). Trimming left V 9 bases short and J 1 base short, with 12 bases between. Germline CDR1 and CDR2: MRHNA and SNTAGT. The CDR3 has 13 amino acids. The CDR3 DNA reads as TGTGCCAGTAGGAGGGGATTTAACTATGGCTACACCTTC. This gives the protein CASRRGFNYGYTF.

The rearrangement links TRBV14 to TRBJ1-1; possibly TRBD1 for D (5 bases). The CDR3 spans 14 residues. The germline gives CDR1 SGHDN, CDR2 FVKESK. Trimming pared 4 bases from V and 4 bases from J, leaving 13 bases between. The CDR3 loop reads CASSLSVGGTEAFF. The CDR3, as DNA: TGTGCCAGCAGCCTATCCGTCGGGGGCACTGAAGCTTTCTTT.

The chain links TRBV19 to TRBJ2-3; 10 positions agree with TRBD1. Germline V gene sequence: CDR1 LNHDA, CDR2 SQIVND (reference sequence). The CDR3 is 16 amino acids. V lost 6 bases, J lost 0 bases, and 6 bases stayed unmatched. The CDR3 here is CASSPRTGGSTDTQYF. CDR3 in DNA: TGTGCCAGTAGCCCCAGGACAGGGGGTAGCACAGATACGCAGTATTTT.

The V and J genes are TRBV6-6 and TRBJ1-1; no firm D call. Germline-derived CDR1 and CDR2 are MNHNY and SVGAGI (reference sequence). Trimming removed 2 bases from V and 2 bases from J, with 9 bases in between. The CDR3 covers 14 residues. In DNA, the CDR3 is TGTGCCAGCAGTTACACAACTACTAACACTGAAGCTTTCTTT. This translates into CASSYTTTNTEAFF.